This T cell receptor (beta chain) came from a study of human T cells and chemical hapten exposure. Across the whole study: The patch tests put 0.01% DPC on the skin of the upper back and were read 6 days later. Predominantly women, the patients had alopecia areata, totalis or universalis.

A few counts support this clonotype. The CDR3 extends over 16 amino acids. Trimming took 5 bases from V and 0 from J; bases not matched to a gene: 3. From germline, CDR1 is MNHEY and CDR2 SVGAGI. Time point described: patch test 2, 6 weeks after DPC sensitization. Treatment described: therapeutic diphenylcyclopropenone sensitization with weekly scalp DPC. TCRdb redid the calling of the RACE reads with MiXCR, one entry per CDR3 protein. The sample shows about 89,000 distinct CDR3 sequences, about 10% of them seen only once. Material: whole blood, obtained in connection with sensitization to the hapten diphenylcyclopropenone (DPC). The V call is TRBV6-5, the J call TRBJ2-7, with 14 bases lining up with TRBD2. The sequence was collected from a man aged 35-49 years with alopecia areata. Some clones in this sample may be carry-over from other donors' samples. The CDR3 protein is CASSPGLAGASYEQYV. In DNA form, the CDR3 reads TGTGCCAGCAGTCCGGGACTAGCGGGAGCCTCCTACGAGCAGTACGTC.